This note documents a single TCR beta chain sequence. Study processing details: By means of reference gene primer amplification, nucleated cell counts were estimated. Data came from immunoSEQ multiplex PCR; TCRdb stores just in-frame clones and leaves some out. The V and J calls and the clone size are those of that table, but D and trimming were determined from the DNA. The sample lists 140,000 to 150,000 clones, around 80% seen once, with just over 6% in the top ten. This record comes from a study of blood T cell repertoires in COVID-19. The cohort comprised adults aged 18 to 89 years residing in approximately 25 US areas. Either two negative PCRs, clearance, or symptom resolution qualified Cohort 3 donors as recovered. The receptor was derived from a woman aged 45-59 years who had recovered from COVID-19. The sample was PBMCs or T cells enriched from blood (not recorded which).

Written as DNA, the CDR3 is TGTGCCAGCAGCCAAAAAATTGGGGAGGGCCACACTGAAGCTTTCTTT. It codes for CASSQKIGEGHTEAFF. The genes are TRBV3-1 (or the pseudogene TRBV3-2) and TRBJ1-1; D is undetermined. CDR1 LGHDT and CDR2 YNNKEL come from the germline V gene (reference sequence). V lost 2 bases and J 3 bases, leaving 16 bases between the germline ends. The CDR3 consists of 16 residues.